Below, 17 T cell receptor beta chains from the same sample are listed, as sequenced in a study of blood T cells in healthy people across ages. Sample-barcoded 5' priming and a J-beta primer mix drove a second PCR of about 7 to 11 cycles. TCRdb re-called the 5' RACE reads through MiXCR, storing one row per CDR3 protein. The sample lists about 1,000,000 distinct CDR3 sequences, more than 35% seen once, with 18% in the top ten. The material sequenced was blood. All receptors come from a woman aged 55-69 years in good health.

This clonotype showed up just a few times. CDR3 in DNA: TGTGCCAGCAGCTACCAGACAGGGAACTACGAGCAGTACTTC. It is translated as CASSYQTGNYEQYF. The chain is built from TRBV7-2 and TRBJ2-7, with 7 bases fitting TRBD1. There are 14 residues in the CDR3. Trimming took 4 bases from V and 3 from J; bases not matched to a gene: 6. CDR1 is SGHTA, CDR2 FQGNSA, per germline.

This clonotype was counted a few times. The chain uses TRBV18 and TRBJ1-1; D might be TRBD1 (5 bases). The CDR3 runs 15 residues. V lost 4 bases to trimming and J lost 1 base, with 13 bases between them. Germline CDR1 is KGHSH and CDR2 is LQKENI. CDR3 DNA: TGTGCCAGCTCACAATCGGACACGCGGAACACTGAAGCTTTCTTT. Residues: CASSQSDTRNTEAFF.

There are a few counts of this clonotype. The chain's CDR3 is CASSFVPGDGTYEQYF. CDR3 DNA: TGTGCCAGCAGTTTTGTCCCGGGGGACGGGACCTACGAGCAGTACTTC. The chain has TRBV27 and TRBJ2-7, with D perhaps matching TRBD2 (6 bases). Trimming shortened V by 3 bases and J by 2 bases, and 17 bases separated the two germline ends. The germline gives CDR1 MNHEY, CDR2 SMNVEV (reference sequence). This CDR3 has 16 amino acids.

This clonotype has just a few counts. V gene TRBV27 combines with J gene TRBJ2-3; TRBD2 aligns across 10 bases. Unmatched junction bases numbered 5, after V lost 3 bases and J lost 5 bases. This CDR3 comprises 15 residues. Germline V gives CDR1 MNHEY, CDR2 SMNVEV (reference sequence). CDR3: CASSFPAGGRDTQYF. Here the CDR3 DNA reads TGTGCCAGCAGTTTTCCAGCGGGAGGGCGAGATACGCAGTATTTT.

This chain joins TRBV28 and TRBJ2-5; tentatively, D is TRBD2 (6 bases). The CDR3 contains 15 residues. V was cut by 3 bases and J by 2 bases, with 13 bases left in between. Germline V gene lookup returns CDR1 MDHEN and CDR2 SYDVKM. The CDR3 loop reads CASSLGGTQQETQYF. CDR3 in DNA: TGTGCCAGCAGTTTGGGCGGGACTCAACAAGAGACCCAGTACTTC.

The chain links TRBV5-6 to TRBJ1-2; TRBD1 is a possible D gene (5 bases). In germline, CDR1 is SGHDT, CDR2 YYEEEE. CDR3 length equals 13 residues. V was cut by 6 bases and J by 7 bases, with 16 bases left in between. The CDR3 here is CASTPPSGAGYTF. CDR3 bases: TGTGCCAGCACCCCTCCTTCCGGGGCTGGCTACACCTTC. Supplemented by reference TRBV5-6 and TRBJ1-2, the full variable domain reads DAGVTQSPTHLIKTRGQQVTLRCSPKSGHDTVSWYQQALGQGPQFIFQYYEEEERQRGNFPDRFSGHQFPNYSSELNVNALLLGDSALYLCASTPPSGAGYTFGSGTRLTVV.

In this sample, this clonotype turned up a few times. The chain employs TRBV6-5 and TRBJ1-1, with D perhaps matching TRBD1 (5 bases). CDR1 MNHEY and CDR2 SVGAGI come from the germline V gene. The CDR3 is 15 amino acids. V lost 6 bases, J lost 2 bases, and 16 bases lay in between. CDR3 coding DNA: TGTGCCAGCAGCCCAGGGTTCTTTCTTAACACTGAAGCTTTCTTT. Translation gives CASSPGFFLNTEAFF.

This clonotype was counted a few times. J is TRBJ2-6 and V is TRBV6-2 or TRBV6-3, with 11 bases that match TRBD2. From germline, CDR1 is MNHEY and CDR2 SVGEGT. After removal of 0 bases from V and 0 bases from J, the junction contained 7 bases not matched to a gene. The CDR3 is 20 residues long. The CDR3 sequence is CASSYSGLAGGNSGANVLTF. The CDR3 DNA reads TGTGCCAGCAGTTACTCGGGGCTAGCGGGAGGTAACTCTGGGGCCAACGTCCTGACTTTC.

This clonotype was recorded at least ten times. The chain is built from TRBV7-2 and TRBJ2-1; D might be TRBD2 (5 bases). The V gene lost 5 bases and the J gene lost 7 bases, with 12 bases spanning the gap. Germline V gives CDR1 SGHTA, CDR2 FQGNSA. The CDR3 is 13 amino acids. CDR3 protein: CASSRKGGNEQFF. CDR3 sequence (DNA): TGTGCCAGCAGCCGCAAAGGCGGGAATGAGCAGTTCTTC. Variable domain in full (rest from reference TRBV7-2 and TRBJ2-1): GAGVSQSPSNKVTEKGKDVELRCDPISGHTALYWYRQSLGQGLEFLIYFQGNSAPDKSGLPSDRFSAERTGGSVSTLTIQRTQQEDSAVYLCASSRKGGNEQFFGPGTRLTVL.

This clonotype was seen a handful of times. The V gene is TRBV5-1, the J gene TRBJ2-7; 11 bases match TRBD2. This CDR3 comprises 17 residues. Per germline, CDR1 SGHRS and CDR2 YFSETQ. V trimming: 10 bases; J trimming: 0 bases; junction bases outside the gene matches: 15. CDR3 loop: CALARDSTSGASYEQYF. CDR3 bases: TGCGCCTTAGCACGGGATTCGACTAGCGGGGCCTCCTACGAGCAGTACTTC. The full variable domain, with the rest looked up from reference TRBV5-1 and TRBJ2-7, is KAGVTQTPRYLIKTRGQQVTLSCSPISGHRSVSWYQQTPGQGLQFLFEYFSETQRNKGNFPGRFSGRQFSNSRSEMNVSTLELGDSALYLCALARDSTSGASYEQYFGPGTRLTVT.

This clonotype has a handful of counts. The chain has TRBV6-5 and TRBJ2-1, with TRBD2 identical over 14 bases. The CDR3 is 19 residues long. Losses at the gene ends were 4 bases for V and 2 bases for J; bases not matched to a gene: 10. CDR1 is MNHEY and CDR2 is SVGAGI in the germline V gene. The CDR3 sequence is CASSSTGTSGRQAYNEQFF. CDR3 sequence (DNA): TGTGCCAGCAGTTCTACCGGGACTAGCGGGAGACAAGCCTACAATGAGCAGTTCTTC.

This clonotype occurred a few times. V gene TRBV7-6 combines with J gene TRBJ2-6; TRBD1 is a possible D gene (6 bases). The CDR3 spans 17 residues. Germline assignment: CDR1 SGHVS and CDR2 FNYEAQ. V lost 5 bases to trimming and J lost 1 base, with 15 bases between them. CDR3 DNA sequence: TGTGCCAGCAGCGGACGCCTACAGGGATCTGGGGCCAACGTCCTGACTTTC. This sequence encodes CASSGRLQGSGANVLTF.

The chain links TRBV6-5 to TRBJ2-1; D unclear. In germline, CDR1 is MNHEY, CDR2 SVGAGI. Between the trimmed V and J ends, which lost 5 bases and 5 bases, there was a span of 13 bases. CDR3 size: 14 residues. CDR3 in amino acids: CASSKLLPDNEQFF. The CDR3 nucleotides are TGTGCCAGCAGTAAGCTCTTACCCGACAATGAGCAGTTCTTC.

Only a few counts were recorded for this clonotype. V usage is TRBV24-1 and J usage is TRBJ2-3; D might be TRBD2 (5 bases). V lost 12 bases to trimming and J lost 0 bases, with 18 bases between them. CDR1 is KGHDR and CDR2 is SFDVKD in the germline V gene. The length of the CDR3 is 15 residues. The CDR3 region is CASSPGSFSTDTQYF. The DNA of the CDR3 is TGTGCCTCGAGTCCTGGGAGTTTTAGCACAGATACGCAGTATTTT.

V is TRBV6-2 or TRBV6-3 and J is TRBJ2-5, with 11 bases matching TRBD1. Germline values: CDR1 MNHEY, CDR2 SVGEGT. The CDR3 runs 17 residues. The trim removed 2 bases at V and 1 base at J, leaving 6 bases unmatched. The CDR3 is CASSYRDRGAPQETQYF. The CDR3 DNA follows: TGTGCCAGCAGTTACCGGGACAGGGGGGCCCCCCAAGAGACCCAGTACTTC.

In DNA form, the CDR3 reads TGCAGTGCTAGAGGAGAGGGACAGGGCATCGAGCAGTACTTC. Translating gives CSARGEGQGIEQYF. The chain is built from TRBV20-1 and TRBJ2-7; 9 bases match TRBD1. V was clipped by 1 base and J by 6 bases; unmatched bases: 7. Germline V lookup: CDR1 DFQATT, CDR2 SNEGSKA (reference sequence). This CDR3 has 14 residues.

The chain uses TRBV27 and TRBJ2-1; 10 bases are shared with TRBD2. The trim removed 6 bases at V and 2 bases at J, leaving 4 bases unmatched. In germline, CDR1 is MNHEY, CDR2 SMNVEV (reference sequence). This CDR3 region has 15 residues. CDR3 in amino acids: CASSTSGAPYNEQFF. The CDR3 region has the DNA TGTGCCAGCAGCACTAGCGGGGCTCCCTACAATGAGCAGTTCTTC.